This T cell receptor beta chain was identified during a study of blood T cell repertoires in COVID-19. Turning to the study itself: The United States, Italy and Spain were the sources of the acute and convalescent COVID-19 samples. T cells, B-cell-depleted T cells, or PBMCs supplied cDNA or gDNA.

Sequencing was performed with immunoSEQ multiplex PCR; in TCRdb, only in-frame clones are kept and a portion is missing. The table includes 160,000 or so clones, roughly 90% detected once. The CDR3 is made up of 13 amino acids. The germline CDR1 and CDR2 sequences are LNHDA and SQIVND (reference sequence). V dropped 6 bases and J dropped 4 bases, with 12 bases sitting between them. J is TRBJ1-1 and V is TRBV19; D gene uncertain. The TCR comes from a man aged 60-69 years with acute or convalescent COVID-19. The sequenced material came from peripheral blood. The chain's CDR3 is CASSPGGFTEAFF. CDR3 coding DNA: TGTGCCAGTAGCCCGGGAGGGTTCACTGAAGCTTTCTTT.